Reported below is one T cell receptor beta chain. This record belongs to a study of blood T cell repertoires in COVID-19. Overall study context: Italy, Spain and the United States were the sources of the convalescent and acute COVID-19 samples.

Assay used: immunoSEQ multiplex PCR; TCRdb lists only in-frame clones, some missing. The repertoire holds fewer than 130,000 clones, with 80% to 90% as singletons. The CDR3 loop spans 13 amino acids. The V gene end was trimmed by 9 bases and the J gene end by 6 bases; junction bases not matched to a gene: 9. Per the germline V gene, CDR1 is SGHRS and CDR2 is YFSETQ. Sequencing was performed on peripheral blood. The genes are TRBV5-1 and TRBJ2-3, with TRBD1 matching over 8 bases. The receptor was derived from a human donor in a cohort sampled during active COVID-19. CDR3 DNA sequence: TGCGCCACCATGACAGGGGCAGGGGATACGCAGTATTTT. Amino acid sequence: CATMTGAGDTQYF.